The rows below give T cell receptor beta chains drawn from one sample of a study of blood T cell repertoires in COVID-19. The protocol was immunoSEQ multiplex PCR, while the TCRdb copy is restricted to in-frame clones and leaves out a portion. Here the sample spans under 130,000 clones, about 85% being singletons. Sequenced input: peripheral blood. Receptor source: a human donor in a cohort sampled during active COVID-19. Each CDR3 is given with its conserved first and last residue. The order of the fields is J gene, V gene, CDR3 protein.

TRBJ2-5 TRBV5-1 CASSRTLQETQYF
TRBJ2-1 TRBV19 CASRQGYNEQFF
TRBJ2-1 TRBV30 CAWSVEREENNEQFF
TRBJ1-5 TRBV28 CASSLFFGKIKKQQGDNQPQHF
TRBJ2-2 TRBV7-2 CASSYNRGAGELFF
TRBJ2-7 TRBV7-9 CASSKREEYEQYF
TRBJ1-2 TRBV6-5 CASSYRVGGNYGYTF
TRBJ2-6 TRBV3-1/TRBV3-2 CASSQDKADRSSSGANVLTF
TRBJ2-7 TRBV7-8 CASSLEGSQAYEQYF
TRBJ1-6 TRBV30 CAWSGVDNSPLHF
TRBJ2-3 TRBV18 CASSPPGQGTDTQYF
TRBJ2-3 TRBV5-1 CASSWTPNSPTDTQYF
TRBJ2-1 TRBV28 CASIGTSGSISINEQFF
TRBJ1-3 TRBV7-2 CASSFSRGSGNTIYF
TRBJ1-5 TRBV5-4 CASSPGTEPNQPQHF
TRBJ2-2 TRBV19 CASSIGRYTGELFF
TRBJ1-2 TRBV27 CASSLTGSGGYTF
TRBJ2-5 TRBV5-1 CASGRGRQETQYF
TRBJ2-3 TRBV29-1 CSVTVSGGGTDTQYF
TRBJ2-1 TRBV30 CAWRRESGRWDDEQFF
TRBJ2-5 TRBV9 CASSAGGYPYQETQYF
TRBJ1-5 TRBV24-1 CATSAMGDQPQHF
TRBJ2-3 TRBV9 CASSARTGSTDTQYF
TRBJ1-1 TRBV5-1 CASSSALPDLTEAFF
TRBJ1-4 TRBV7-9 CASSPPGQLNEKLFF
TRBJ2-3 TRBV5-1 CASSFGKMADTQYF
TRBJ2-5 TRBV11-2 CASSPYGLAGDGGAETQYF
TRBJ1-3 TRBV28 CASSNGGTAYSGNTIYF
TRBJ1-1 TRBV29-1 CSVQVGGGTEAFF
TRBJ2-5 TRBV6-6 CASSYLQLQETQYF
TRBJ1-2 TRBV15 CATSRASRASYGYTF
TRBJ2-1 TRBV6-2/TRBV6-3 CASSQETGTGDNEQFF
TRBJ2-5 TRBV5-6 CASSLGLFETQYF
TRBJ1-5 TRBV28 CASRSQAQPQHF
TRBJ2-2 TRBV11-2 CASSLASTGELFF
TRBJ1-4 TRBV5-1 CASSLARDRGSLNEKLFF
TRBJ2-3 TRBV27 CASSFRGSDTQYF
TRBJ1-2 TRBV2 CASSEVVEEVGYTF
TRBJ1-1 TRBV4-3 CASSQERSTEAFF
TRBJ2-3 TRBV10-2 CASLGLAGDTQYF
TRBJ1-1 TRBV5-1 CASSLGGGGNTEAFF
TRBJ2-5 TRBV6-5 CASSYSAGQETQYF
TRBJ1-2 TRBV10-3 CAISGVEGLGLHGYTF
TRBJ2-3 TRBV15 CATSRQLAGGTDTQYF
TRBJ2-7 TRBV6-4 CASSSGTSGAPVFYEQYF
TRBJ1-2 TRBV4-3 CASSQDTANYGYTF
TRBJ2-7 TRBV18 CASSPTPTSSVYEQYF
TRBJ2-3 TRBV7-2 CASSTLFGGGAVTDTQYF
TRBJ2-3 TRBV4-1 CASSQVWADTQYF
TRBJ2-3 TRBV30 CAWSVRAGGFTDTQYF
TRBJ1-2 TRBV10-2 CASSEVKQGDYGYTF
TRBJ2-1 TRBV7-3 CASSPTGGYNEQFF
TRBJ1-1 TRBV6-1 CASSERRAPPLAFF
TRBJ2-3 TRBV7-3 CASSLTAYQSTDTQYF
TRBJ2-7 TRBV7-2 CASSLVHASSYEQYF